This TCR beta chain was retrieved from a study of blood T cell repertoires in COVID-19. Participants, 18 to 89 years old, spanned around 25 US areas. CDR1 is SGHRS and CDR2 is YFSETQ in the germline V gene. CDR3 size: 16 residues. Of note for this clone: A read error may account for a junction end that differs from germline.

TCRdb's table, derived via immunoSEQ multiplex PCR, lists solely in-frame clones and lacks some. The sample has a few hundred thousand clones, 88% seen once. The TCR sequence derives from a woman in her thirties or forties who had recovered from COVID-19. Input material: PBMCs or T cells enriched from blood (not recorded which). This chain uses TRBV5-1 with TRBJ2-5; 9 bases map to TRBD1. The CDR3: CATSPGTGIFQETQYF. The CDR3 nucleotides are TGCGCCACCAGCCCAGGGACAGGGATTTTCCAAGAGACCCAGTACTTC.